The T cell receptor (beta chain) described here comes from a study of blood T cells in healthy people across ages. For the second PCR, which ran for 7 to 11 cycles, a sample-barcoded 5' primer and a J-beta primer mix were used. TCRdb re-derived calls from the 5' RACE reads in MiXCR, one entry per CDR3 protein. The sample contains fewer than 2,000,000 distinct CDR3 sequences, 30% to 40% of which appear only once. Concerning this clonotype itself: Its antigen is unidentified.

Study-level results: Donor CMV status was unknown, possibly confounding expanded clonotype changes.

This sequence was found in a human donor in good health. Sequenced material: blood.

The DNA for the CDR3 is TGTGCCAGCAGCTTAGAGTTAGCGGGGGGGCCAGATACGCAGTATTTT. It codes for CASSLELAGGPDTQYF. The chain recombines TRBV7-6 with TRBJ2-3; the match to TRBD2 covers 11 bases. The CDR3 consists of 16 residues. Germline V CDR1 and CDR2: SGHVS, FNYEAQ. V shed 1 base, J shed 4 bases, and the junction held 4 bases outside the gene matches. The variable domain in full, with the rest retrieved from reference TRBV7-6 and TRBJ2-3, is GAGVSQSPRYKVTKRGQDVALRCDPISGHVSLYWYRQALGQGPEFLTYFNYEAQQDKSGLPNDRFSAERPEGSISTLTIQRTEQRDSAMYRCASSLELAGGPDTQYFGPGTRLTVL.